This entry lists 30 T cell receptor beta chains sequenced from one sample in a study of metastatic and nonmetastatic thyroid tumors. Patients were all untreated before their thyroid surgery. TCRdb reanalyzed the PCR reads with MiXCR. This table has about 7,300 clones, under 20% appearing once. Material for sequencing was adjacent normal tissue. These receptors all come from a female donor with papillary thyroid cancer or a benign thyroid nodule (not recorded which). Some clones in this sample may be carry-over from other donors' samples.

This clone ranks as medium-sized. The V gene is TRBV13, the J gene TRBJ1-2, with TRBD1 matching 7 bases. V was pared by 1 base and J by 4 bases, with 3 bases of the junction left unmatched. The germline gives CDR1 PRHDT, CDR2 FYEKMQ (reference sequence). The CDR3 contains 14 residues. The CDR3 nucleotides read TGTGCCAGCAGCTTAGATTGGGACAGCTATGGCTACACCTTC. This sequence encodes CASSLDWDSYGYTF.

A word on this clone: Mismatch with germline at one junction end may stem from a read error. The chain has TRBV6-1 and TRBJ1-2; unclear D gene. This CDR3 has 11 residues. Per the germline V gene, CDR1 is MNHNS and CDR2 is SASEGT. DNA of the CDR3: TGTGCCAGCAGTGCAGGCTATGACTACACCTTT. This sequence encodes CASSAGYDYTF.

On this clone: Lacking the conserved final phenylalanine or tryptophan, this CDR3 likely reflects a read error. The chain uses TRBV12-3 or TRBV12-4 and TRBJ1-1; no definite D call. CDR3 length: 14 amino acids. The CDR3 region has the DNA TGTGCCAGCAGCCATCTGTCGATGAACACTGACGCTTTCTGT. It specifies CASSHLSMNTDAFC.

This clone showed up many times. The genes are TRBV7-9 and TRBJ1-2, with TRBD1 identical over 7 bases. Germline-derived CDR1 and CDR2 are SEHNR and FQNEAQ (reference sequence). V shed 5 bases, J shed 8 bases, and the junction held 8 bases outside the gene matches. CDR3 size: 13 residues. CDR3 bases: TGTGCCAGCAGCCCAGGGGGGAAAGAGGGCTACACCTTC. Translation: CASSPGGKEGYTF.

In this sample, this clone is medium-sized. The CDR3, as DNA: TGTGCCAGTAGTATAGCGGTCAGGACAGGGACTGAAGCTTTCTTT. As protein: CASSIAVRTGTEAFF. The V and J genes are TRBV19 and TRBJ1-1; 8 bases match TRBD1. CDR1 LNHDA and CDR2 SQIVND come from the germline V gene (reference sequence). The trim removed 1 base at V and 5 bases at J, leaving 6 bases unmatched. The CDR3 totals 15 residues. The full variable domain, its missing parts supplied by reference TRBV19 and TRBJ1-1, is DGGITQSPKYLFRKEGQNVTLSCEQNLNHDAMYWYRQDPGQGLRLIYYSQIVNDFQKGDIAEGYSVSREKKESFPLTVTSAQKNPTAFYLCASSIAVRTGTEAFFGQGTRLTVV.

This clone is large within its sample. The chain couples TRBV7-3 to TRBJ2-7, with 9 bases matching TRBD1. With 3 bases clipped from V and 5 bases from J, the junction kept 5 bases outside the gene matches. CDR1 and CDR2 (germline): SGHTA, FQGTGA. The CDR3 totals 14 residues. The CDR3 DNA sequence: TGTGCCAGCAGCTTGGGGGGACAGGGCCACGAGCAGTACTTC. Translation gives CASSLGGQGHEQYF.

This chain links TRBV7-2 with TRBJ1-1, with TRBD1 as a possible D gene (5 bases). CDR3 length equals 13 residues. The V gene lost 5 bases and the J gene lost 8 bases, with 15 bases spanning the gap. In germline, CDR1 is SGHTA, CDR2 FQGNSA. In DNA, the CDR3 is TGTGCCAGCAGCCGAGACAGTGCCCGAGAAGCTTTCTTT. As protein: CASSRDSAREAFF.

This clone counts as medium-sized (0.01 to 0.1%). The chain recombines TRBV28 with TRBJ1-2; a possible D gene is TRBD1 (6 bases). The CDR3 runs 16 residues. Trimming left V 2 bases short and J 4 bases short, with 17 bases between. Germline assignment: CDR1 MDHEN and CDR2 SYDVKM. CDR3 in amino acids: CASSLALQGVGYGYTF. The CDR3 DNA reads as TGTGCCAGCAGTTTAGCGCTACAGGGTGTAGGCTATGGCTACACCTTC.

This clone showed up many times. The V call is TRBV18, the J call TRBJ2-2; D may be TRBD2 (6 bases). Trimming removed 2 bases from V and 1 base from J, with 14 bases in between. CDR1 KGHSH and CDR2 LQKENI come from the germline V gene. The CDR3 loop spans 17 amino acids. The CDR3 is CASSPDWAGLNTGELFF. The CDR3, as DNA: TGTGCCAGCTCACCAGATTGGGCGGGACTGAACACCGGGGAGCTGTTTTTT.

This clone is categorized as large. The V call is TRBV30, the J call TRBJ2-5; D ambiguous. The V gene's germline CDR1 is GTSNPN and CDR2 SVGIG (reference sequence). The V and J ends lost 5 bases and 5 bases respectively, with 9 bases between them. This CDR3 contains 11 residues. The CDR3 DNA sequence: TGTGCCTGGTCTCCGAAGGAGACCCAGTACTTC. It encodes CAWSPKETQYF. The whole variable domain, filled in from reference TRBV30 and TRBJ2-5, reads SQTIHQWPATLVQPVGSPLSLECTVEGTSNPNLYWYRQAAGRGLQLLFYSVGIGQISSEVPQNLSASRPQDRQFILSSKKLLLSDSGFYLCAWSPKETQYFGPGTRLLVL.

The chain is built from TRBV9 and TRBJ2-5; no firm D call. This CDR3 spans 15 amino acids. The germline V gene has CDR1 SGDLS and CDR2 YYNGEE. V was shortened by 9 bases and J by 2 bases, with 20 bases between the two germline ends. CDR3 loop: CAISVGRITQETQYF. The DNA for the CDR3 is TGTGCCATCAGTGTAGGGCGGATAACGCAAGAGACCCAGTACTTC.

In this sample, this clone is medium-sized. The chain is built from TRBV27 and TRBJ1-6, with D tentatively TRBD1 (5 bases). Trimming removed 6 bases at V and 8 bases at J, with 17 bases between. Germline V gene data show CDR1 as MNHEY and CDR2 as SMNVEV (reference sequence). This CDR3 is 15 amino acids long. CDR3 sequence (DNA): TGTGCCAGCAGCGGAAATAGACAGTTATATTCACCCCTCCACTTT. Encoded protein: CASSGNRQLYSPLHF.

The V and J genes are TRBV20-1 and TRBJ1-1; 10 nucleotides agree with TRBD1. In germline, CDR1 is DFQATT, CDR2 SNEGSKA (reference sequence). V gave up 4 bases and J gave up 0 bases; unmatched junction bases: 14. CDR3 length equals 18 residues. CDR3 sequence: CSAISGTGVSLLNTEAFF. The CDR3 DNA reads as TGCAGTGCTATATCCGGGACAGGGGTATCATTACTGAACACTGAAGCTTTCTTT.

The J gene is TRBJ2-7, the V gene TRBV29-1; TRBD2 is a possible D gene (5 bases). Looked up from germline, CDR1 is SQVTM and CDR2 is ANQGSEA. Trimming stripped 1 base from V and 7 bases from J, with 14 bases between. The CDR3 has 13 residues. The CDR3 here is CSVEASPTGEQYF. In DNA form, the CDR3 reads TGCAGCGTTGAAGCTTCCCCGACGGGGGAGCAGTACTTC.

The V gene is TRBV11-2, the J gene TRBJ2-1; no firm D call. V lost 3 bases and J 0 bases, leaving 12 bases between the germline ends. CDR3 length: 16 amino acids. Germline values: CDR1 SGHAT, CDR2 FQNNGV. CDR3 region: CASSFRAPSSYNEQFF. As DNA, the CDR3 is TGTGCCAGCAGCTTTCGAGCTCCGAGCTCCTACAATGAGCAGTTCTTC.

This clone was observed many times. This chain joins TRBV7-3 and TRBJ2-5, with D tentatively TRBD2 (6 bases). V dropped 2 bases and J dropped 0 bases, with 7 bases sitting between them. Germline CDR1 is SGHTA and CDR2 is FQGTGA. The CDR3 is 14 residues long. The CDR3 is CASSLAGYQETQYF. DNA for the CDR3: TGTGCCAGCAGCTTAGCGGGGTACCAAGAGACCCAGTACTTC.

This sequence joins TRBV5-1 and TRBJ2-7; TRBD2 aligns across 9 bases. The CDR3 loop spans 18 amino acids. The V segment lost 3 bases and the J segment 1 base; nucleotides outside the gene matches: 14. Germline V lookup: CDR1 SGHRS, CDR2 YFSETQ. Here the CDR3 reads CASSSYGGRAGRSYEQYF. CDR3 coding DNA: TGCGCCAGCAGCTCATATGGCGGGAGGGCCGGGAGGTCCTACGAGCAGTACTTC.

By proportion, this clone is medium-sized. The CDR3 bases are TGTGCCAGTAGCCGGGACAGTGGAAACACCATATATTTT. This translates into CASSRDSGNTIYF. J is TRBJ1-3 and V is TRBV19; 7 nucleotides line up with TRBD1. The length of the CDR3 is 13 residues. CDR1 and CDR2 (germline): LNHDA, SQIVND (reference sequence). V shed 6 bases, J shed 3 bases, and the junction held 2 bases outside the gene matches.

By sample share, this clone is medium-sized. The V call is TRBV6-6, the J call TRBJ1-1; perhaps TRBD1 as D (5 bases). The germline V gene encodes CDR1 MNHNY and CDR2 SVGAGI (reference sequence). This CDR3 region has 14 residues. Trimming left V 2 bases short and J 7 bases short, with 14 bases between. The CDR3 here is CASSYGAGSGEAFF. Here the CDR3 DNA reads TGTGCCAGCAGTTACGGGGCAGGGAGTGGTGAAGCTTTCTTT.

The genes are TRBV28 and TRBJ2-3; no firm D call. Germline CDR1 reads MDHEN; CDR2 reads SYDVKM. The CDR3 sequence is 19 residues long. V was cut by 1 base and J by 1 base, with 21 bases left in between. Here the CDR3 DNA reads TGTGCCAGCAGTTTATCCCTTAGCAGGCTTTTGGCGGGCACAGATACGCAGTATTTT. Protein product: CASSLSLSRLLAGTDTQYF.

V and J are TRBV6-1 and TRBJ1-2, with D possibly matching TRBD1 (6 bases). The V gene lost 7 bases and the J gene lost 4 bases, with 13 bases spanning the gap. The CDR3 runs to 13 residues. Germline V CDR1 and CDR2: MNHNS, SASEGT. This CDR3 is CASTGALVYGYTF. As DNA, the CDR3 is TGTGCCAGCACAGGGGCCCTGGTCTATGGCTACACCTTC.

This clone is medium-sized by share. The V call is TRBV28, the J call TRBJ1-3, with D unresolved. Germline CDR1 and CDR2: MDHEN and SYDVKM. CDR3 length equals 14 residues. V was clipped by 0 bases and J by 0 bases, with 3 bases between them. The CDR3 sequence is CASSLWGSGNTIYF. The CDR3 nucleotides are TGTGCCAGCAGTTTATGGGGCTCTGGAAACACCATATATTTT.

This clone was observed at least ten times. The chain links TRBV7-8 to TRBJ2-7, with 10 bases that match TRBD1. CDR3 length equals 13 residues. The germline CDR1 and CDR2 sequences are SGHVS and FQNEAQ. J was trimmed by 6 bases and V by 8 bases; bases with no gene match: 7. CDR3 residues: CASVDRGTREQYF. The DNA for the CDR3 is TGTGCCAGCGTGGACAGGGGGACGCGCGAGCAGTACTTC.

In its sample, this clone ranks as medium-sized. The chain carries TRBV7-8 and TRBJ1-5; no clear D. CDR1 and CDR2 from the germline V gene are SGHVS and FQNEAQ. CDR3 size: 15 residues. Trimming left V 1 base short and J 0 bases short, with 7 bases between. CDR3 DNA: TGTGCCAGCAGCTTAGTCGCCCATAGCAATCAGCCCCAGCATTTT. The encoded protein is CASSLVAHSNQPQHF.

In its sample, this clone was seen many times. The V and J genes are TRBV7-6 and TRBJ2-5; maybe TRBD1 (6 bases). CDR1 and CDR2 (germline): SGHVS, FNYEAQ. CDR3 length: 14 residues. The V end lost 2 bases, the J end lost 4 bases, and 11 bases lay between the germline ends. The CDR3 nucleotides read TGTGCCAGCAGCTTATATTGGGGGCTAGAGACCCAGTACTTC. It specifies CASSLYWGLETQYF.

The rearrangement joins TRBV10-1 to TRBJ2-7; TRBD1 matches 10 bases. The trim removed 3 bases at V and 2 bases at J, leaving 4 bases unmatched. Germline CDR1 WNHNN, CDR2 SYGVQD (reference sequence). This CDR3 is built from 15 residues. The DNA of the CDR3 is TGCGCCAGCAGTGATCGGGGACAGGGGACCTACGAGCAGTACTTC. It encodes CASSDRGQGTYEQYF.

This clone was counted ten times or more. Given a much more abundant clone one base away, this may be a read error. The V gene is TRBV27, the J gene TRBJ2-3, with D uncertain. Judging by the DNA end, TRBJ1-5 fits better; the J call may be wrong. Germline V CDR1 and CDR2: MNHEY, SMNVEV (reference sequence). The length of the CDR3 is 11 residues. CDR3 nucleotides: TGTGCCAGCACTAGCACAGATACGCAGCATTTT. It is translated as CASTSTDTQHF.

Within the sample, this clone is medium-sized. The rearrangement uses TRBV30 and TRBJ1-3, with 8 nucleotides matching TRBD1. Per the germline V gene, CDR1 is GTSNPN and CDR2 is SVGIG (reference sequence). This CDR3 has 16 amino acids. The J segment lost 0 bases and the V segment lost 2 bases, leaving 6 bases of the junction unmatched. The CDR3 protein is CAWSTPGGISGNTIYF. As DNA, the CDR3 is TGTGCCTGGAGTACACCAGGGGGCATCTCTGGAAACACCATATATTTT. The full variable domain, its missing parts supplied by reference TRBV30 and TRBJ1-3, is SQTIHQWPATLVQPVGSPLSLECTVEGTSNPNLYWYRQAAGRGLQLLFYSVGIGQISSEVPQNLSASRPQDRQFILSSKKLLLSDSGFYLCAWSTPGGISGNTIYFGEGSWLTVV.

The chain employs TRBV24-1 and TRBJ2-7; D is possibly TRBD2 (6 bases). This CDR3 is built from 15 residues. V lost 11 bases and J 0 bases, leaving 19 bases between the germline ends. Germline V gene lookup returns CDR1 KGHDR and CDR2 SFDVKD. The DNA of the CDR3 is TGTGCCAGCCGGCCGGGGACTGAACGCTCCTACGAGCAGTACTTC. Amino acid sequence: CASRPGTERSYEQYF.

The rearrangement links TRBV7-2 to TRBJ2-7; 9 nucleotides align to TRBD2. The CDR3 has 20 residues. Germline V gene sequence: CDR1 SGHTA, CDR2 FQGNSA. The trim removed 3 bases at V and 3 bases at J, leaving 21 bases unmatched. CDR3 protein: CASSFPSGVAGTGENYEQYF. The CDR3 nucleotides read TGTGCCAGCAGCTTTCCTAGCGGGGTAGCGGGCACCGGGGAGAACTACGAGCAGTACTTC.